The 20 T cell receptor beta chains in this list originate from one sample, sequenced in a study of T cell changes during pregnancy in multiple sclerosis. Some clones are missing from TCRdb's copy, which holds only in-frame ones; the method was immunoSEQ multiplex PCR. The profile shows roughly 40,000 clones, 88% of them singletons. Sequences were derived from CD4+ T cells from peripheral blood mononuclear cells, sampled before pregnancy. The receptors here all came from a female donor with multiple sclerosis, enrolled in a pregnancy study.

The chain combines TRBV2 with TRBJ2-5; 7 positions match TRBD1. The germline CDR1 and CDR2 sequences are SNHLY and FYNNEI. With 6 bases clipped from V and 7 bases from J, the junction kept 17 bases outside the gene matches. There are 16 residues in the CDR3. The CDR3 DNA sequence: TGTGCCAGCAGCGGATCTATAGAGGGGGCGCAGGGGACCCAGTACTTC. This codes for CASSGSIEGAQGTQYF.

This chain links TRBV5-1 with TRBJ2-5, with 9 bases fitting TRBD1. The trim removed 0 bases at V and 2 bases at J, leaving 11 bases unmatched. This CDR3 is built from 18 residues. Looked up from germline, CDR1 is SGHRS and CDR2 is YFSETQ. This chain's CDR3 is CASSLDPLGQGNQETQYF. For the CDR3, the DNA is TGCGCCAGCAGCTTGGACCCCTTAGGACAGGGGAATCAAGAGACCCAGTACTTC.

This clone was seen once. V gene TRBV10-3 combines with J gene TRBJ1-3; 9 bases align to TRBD1. The junction had 5 bases not matched to a gene; V was cut back by 10 bases and J by 4 bases. The CDR3 has 13 amino acids. Germline CDR1 ENHRY, CDR2 SYGVKD. The CDR3 sequence: CATGDRVGNTIYF. In DNA, the CDR3 is TGTGCCACCGGGGACAGGGTAGGAAACACCATATATTTT.

This chain links TRBV27 with TRBJ2-5; TRBD2 aligns across 11 bases. Germline V gene data show CDR1 as MNHEY and CDR2 as SMNVEV (reference sequence). The CDR3 contains 15 residues. Germline trimming cut 5 bases from V and 5 bases from J; bases unmatched to any gene: 7. The CDR3 sequence: CASSTIAGGVETQYF. In DNA form, the CDR3 reads TGTGCCAGCAGTACCATAGCGGGAGGGGTTGAGACCCAGTACTTC.

This rearrangement joins TRBV7-2 to TRBJ2-3; D may be TRBD2 (6 bases). The CDR3 is made up of 14 amino acids. The germline V and J ends were trimmed by 5 bases and 4 bases, with 13 bases remaining between them. CDR1 and CDR2 from the germline V gene are SGHTA and FQGNSA. CDR3 amino acids: CASSPPGLPDTQYF. CDR3 coding DNA: TGTGCCAGCAGCCCGCCGGGACTTCCAGATACGCAGTATTTT.

The rearrangement joins TRBV10-1 to TRBJ2-3, with 12 bases matching TRBD1. The length of the CDR3 is 18 residues. CDR1 is WNHNN, CDR2 SYGVQD, per germline (reference sequence). The trim removed 3 bases at V and 4 bases at J, leaving 11 bases unmatched. The CDR3 protein is CASSDVGDRGRWADTQYF. Written as DNA, the CDR3 is TGCGCCAGCAGTGATGTCGGGGACAGGGGGCGATGGGCAGATACGCAGTATTTT.

This rearrangement joins TRBV9 to TRBJ1-2; no clear D. This CDR3 comprises 15 residues. V dropped 0 bases and J dropped 4 bases, with 13 bases sitting between them. CDR1 and CDR2 (germline): SGDLS, YYNGEE. CDR3 in amino acids: CASSVEPTVSYGYTF. In DNA, the CDR3 is TGTGCCAGCAGCGTAGAACCCACAGTAAGCTATGGCTACACCTTC.

V and J are TRBV7-6 and TRBJ2-3, with 8 bases aligning to TRBD2. The germline CDR1 and CDR2 sequences are SGHVS and FNYEAQ. Trimming at V came to 4 bases and at J to 2 bases, leaving 14 bases not matched to a gene. The CDR3 length is 18 residues. The CDR3 DNA follows: TGTGCCAGCAGCTGCGGTCCCGGACTAGCTCTCGTCACAGATACGCAGTATTTT. This encodes CASSCGPGLALVTDTQYF.

The count of this clone is one. V is TRBV5-1 and J is TRBJ1-2; 9 positions match TRBD1. The CDR3 is 16 residues long. V was clipped by 0 bases and J by 6 bases; unmatched bases: 9. Germline V CDR1 and CDR2: SGHRS, YFSETQ. DNA of the CDR3: TGCGCCAGCAGCTTGGAGGTTACAGGGGGCGCGAATGGCTACACCTTC. Amino acids: CASSLEVTGGANGYTF.

The CDR3 reads CASSLYTRGRDTEAFF. The DNA of the CDR3 is TGTGCCAGCTCACTTTATACCAGGGGGCGCGACACTGAAGCTTTCTTT. The chain combines TRBV18 with TRBJ1-1, with 8 bases fitting TRBD1. J lost 3 bases, V lost 4 bases, and 10 bases had no gene match. Germline CDR1 and CDR2: KGHSH and LQKENI. The CDR3 loop spans 16 amino acids. The full variable domain, rest sourced from reference TRBV18 and TRBJ1-1, is NAGVMQNPRHLVRRRGQEARLRCSPMKGHSHVYWYRQLPEEGLKFMVYLQKENIIDESGMPKERFSAEFPKEGPSILRIQQVVRGDSAAYFCASSLYTRGRDTEAFFGQGTRLTVV.

The chain recombines TRBV10-3 with TRBJ2-2; possible D gene TRBD1, 6 bases. The length of the CDR3 is 14 residues. In germline, CDR1 is ENHRY, CDR2 SYGVKD. The V and J ends lost 7 bases and 0 bases respectively, with 9 bases between them. The CDR3 protein is CAITRTANTGELFF. CDR3 nucleotide sequence: TGTGCCATCACTAGGACAGCGAACACCGGGGAGCTGTTTTTT.

This clone has a single count. The chain couples TRBV19 to TRBJ2-7, with D possibly matching TRBD1 (6 bases). There are 14 residues in the CDR3. V lost 4 bases and J lost 7, with 17 bases in between. Germline CDR1 and CDR2: LNHDA and SQIVND (reference sequence). In nucleotides, the CDR3 is TGTGCCAGTAGTACAGACGCGGCAGGGGCTGAGCAGTACTTC. Residues: CASSTDAAGAEQYF. Supplemented by reference TRBV19 and TRBJ2-7, the full variable domain reads DGGITQSPKYLFRKEGQNVTLSCEQNLNHDAMYWYRQDPGQGLRLIYYSQIVNDFQKGDIAEGYSVSREKKESFPLTVTSAQKNPTAFYLCASSTDAAGAEQYFGPGTRLTVT.

The chain is built from TRBV7-2 and TRBJ2-5; D might be TRBD2 (6 bases). This CDR3 comprises 14 residues. The V gene's germline CDR1 is SGHTA and CDR2 FQGNSA. V was shortened by 9 bases and J by 3 bases, with 17 bases between the two germline ends. For the CDR3, the DNA is TGTGCCAGACAGGTGGGGGTAGCGGAAGAGACCCAGTACTTC. Its translation is CARQVGVAEETQYF.

The chain combines TRBV28 with TRBJ2-7, with 13 nucleotides matching TRBD2. V gave up 1 base and J gave up 6 bases; unmatched junction bases: 3. The CDR3 is made up of 15 amino acids. Germline V gives CDR1 MDHEN, CDR2 SYDVKM. The chain's CDR3 is CASSLSLAGGGEQYF. For the CDR3, the DNA is TGTGCCAGCAGTTTATCACTAGCGGGAGGGGGCGAGCAGTACTTC. Full variable domain (remainder filled in from reference TRBV28 and TRBJ2-7): DVKVTQSSRYLVKRTGEKVFLECVQDMDHENMFWYRQDPGLGLRLIYFSYDVKMKEKGDIPEGYSVSREKKERFSLILESASTNQTSMYLCASSLSLAGGGEQYFGPGTRLTVT.

This clone was found once. A read error may be the cause here, since a much bigger clone is one base away. The V and J genes are TRBV7-2 and TRBJ1-1; D not certain. V lost 3 bases and J 1 base, leaving 3 bases between the germline ends. This CDR3 comprises 12 residues. In germline, CDR1 is SGHTA, CDR2 FQGNSA. The CDR3 loop is CASSFSNTEAFF. Written as DNA, the CDR3 is TGTGCCAGCAGCTTCTCGAACACTGAAGCTTTCTTT.

This chain uses TRBV6-5 with TRBJ2-7; D perhaps matches TRBD2 (5 bases). Trimming removed 7 bases at V and 3 bases at J, with 13 bases between. The CDR3 extends over 13 amino acids. CDR1 MNHEY and CDR2 SVGAGI come from the germline V gene. Here the CDR3 DNA reads TGTGCCAGCAACGACCCGGACTTCTACGAGCAGTACTTC. Translation: CASNDPDFYEQYF.

Only one count was recorded for this clone. V and J are TRBV28 and TRBJ2-5, with a possible D match to TRBD2 (7 bases). The germline CDR1 and CDR2 sequences are MDHEN and SYDVKM. The CDR3 has 13 residues. V was pared by 2 bases and J by 5 bases, with 9 bases between. CDR3 coding DNA: TGTGCCAGCAGTTTAAGGGGGGGGGAGACCCAGTACTTC. Protein: CASSLRGGETQYF.

The chain links TRBV2 to TRBJ2-1, with D hard to call. CDR3 length: 13 amino acids. The V gene's germline CDR1 is SNHLY and CDR2 FYNNEI. V shed 7 bases and J shed 4 bases, with 11 bases lying between them. The CDR3 DNA follows: TGTGCCAGCACATTCGTCCTATACAATGAGCAGTTCTTC. This sequence encodes CASTFVLYNEQFF.

The V and J genes are TRBV9 and TRBJ2-1, with D possibly matching TRBD1 (6 bases). CDR3 length: 13 residues. Germline CDR1 SGDLS, CDR2 YYNGEE. Trimming pared 2 bases from V and 5 bases from J, leaving 8 bases between. CDR3 in amino acids: CASSVRQDNEQFF. The DNA for the CDR3 is TGTGCCAGCAGCGTTAGACAGGACAATGAGCAGTTCTTC.

This chain links TRBV14 with TRBJ1-1; no reliable D call. This CDR3 is 16 amino acids long. Germline V CDR1 and CDR2: SGHDN, FVKESK. The V end was cut by 0 bases, the J end by 4 bases, with 15 bases between. This CDR3 is CASSQEPKPGTTEAFF. DNA for the CDR3: TGTGCCAGCAGCCAAGAACCTAAACCGGGTACCACTGAAGCTTTCTTT. Looking up the rest from reference TRBV14 and TRBJ1-1 gives the full variable domain: EAGVTQFPSHSVIEKGQTVTLRCDPISGHDNLYWYRRVMGKEIKFLLHFVKESKQDESGMPNNRFLAERTGGTYSTLKVQPAELEDSGVYFCASSQEPKPGTTEAFFGQGTRLTVV.